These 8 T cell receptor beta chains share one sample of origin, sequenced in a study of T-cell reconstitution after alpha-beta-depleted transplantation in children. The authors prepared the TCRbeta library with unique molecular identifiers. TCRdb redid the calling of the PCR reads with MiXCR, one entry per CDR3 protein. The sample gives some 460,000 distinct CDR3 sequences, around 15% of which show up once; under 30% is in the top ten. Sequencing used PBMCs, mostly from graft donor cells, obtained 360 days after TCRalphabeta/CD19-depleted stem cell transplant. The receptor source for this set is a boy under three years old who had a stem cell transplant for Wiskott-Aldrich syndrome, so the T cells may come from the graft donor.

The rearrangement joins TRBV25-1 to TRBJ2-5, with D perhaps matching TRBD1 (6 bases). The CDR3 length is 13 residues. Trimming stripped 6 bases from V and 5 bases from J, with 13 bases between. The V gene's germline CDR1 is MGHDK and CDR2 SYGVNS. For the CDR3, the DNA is TGTGCCAGCAGGAAACAGGGCCTGGAGACCCAGTACTTC. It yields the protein CASRKQGLETQYF.

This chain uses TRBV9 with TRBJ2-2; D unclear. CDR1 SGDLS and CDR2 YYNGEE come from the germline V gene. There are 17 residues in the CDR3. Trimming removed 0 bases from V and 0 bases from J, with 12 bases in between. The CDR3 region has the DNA TGTGCCAGCAGCGTAGCTTTGAGGACGACGAACACCGGGGAGCTGTTTTTT. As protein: CASSVALRTTNTGELFF.

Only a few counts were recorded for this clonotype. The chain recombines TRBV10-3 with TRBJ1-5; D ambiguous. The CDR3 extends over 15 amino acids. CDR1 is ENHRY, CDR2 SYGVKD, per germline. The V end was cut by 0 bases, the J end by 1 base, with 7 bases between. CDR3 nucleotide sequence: TGTGCCATCAGTGAGTCGCCTGGCAGCAATCAGCCCCAGCATTTT. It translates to CAISESPGSNQPQHF.

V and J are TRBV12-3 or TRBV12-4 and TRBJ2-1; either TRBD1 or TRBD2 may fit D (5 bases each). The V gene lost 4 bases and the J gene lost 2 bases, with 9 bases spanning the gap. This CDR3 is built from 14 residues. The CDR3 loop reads CASSSGRTYNEQFF. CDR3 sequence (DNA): TGTGCCAGCAGTTCGGGGCGGACCTACAATGAGCAGTTCTTC.

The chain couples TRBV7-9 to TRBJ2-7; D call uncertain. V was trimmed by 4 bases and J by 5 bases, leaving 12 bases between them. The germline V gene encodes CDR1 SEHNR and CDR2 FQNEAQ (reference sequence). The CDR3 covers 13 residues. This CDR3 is CASSSMGGHEQYF. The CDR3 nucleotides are TGTGCCAGCAGCTCCATGGGTGGGCACGAGCAGTACTTC.

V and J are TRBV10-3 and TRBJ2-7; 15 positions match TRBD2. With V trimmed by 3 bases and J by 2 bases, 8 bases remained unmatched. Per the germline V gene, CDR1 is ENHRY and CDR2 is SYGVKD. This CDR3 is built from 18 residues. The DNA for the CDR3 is TGTGCCATCAGTGACCATCGGACTAGCGGGAGGGGACCCTACGAGCAGTACTTC. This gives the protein CAISDHRTSGRGPYEQYF.

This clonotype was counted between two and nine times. In nucleotides, the CDR3 is TGTGCCAGCAGTTTGACAGCGCCTATTGGAAACACCATATATTTT. It encodes CASSLTAPIGNTIYF. The V and J genes are TRBV28 and TRBJ1-3; possibly TRBD1 for D (5 bases). Trimming removed 3 bases from V and 3 bases from J, with 12 bases in between. The CDR3 loop spans 15 amino acids. The germline gives CDR1 MDHEN, CDR2 SYDVKM. Together with reference TRBV28 and TRBJ1-3, the CDR3 gives the full variable domain: DVKVTQSSRYLVKRTGEKVFLECVQDMDHENMFWYRQDPGLGLRLIYFSYDVKMKEKGDIPEGYSVSREKKERFSLILESASTNQTSMYLCASSLTAPIGNTIYFGEGSWLTVV.

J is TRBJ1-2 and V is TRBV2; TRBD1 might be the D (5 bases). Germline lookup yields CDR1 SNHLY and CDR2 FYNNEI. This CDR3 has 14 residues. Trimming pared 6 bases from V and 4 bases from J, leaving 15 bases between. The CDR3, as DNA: TGTGCCAGCAGCGAGACAGCGTCGGGCTATGGCTACACCTTC. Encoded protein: CASSETASGYGYTF.